The 19 T cell receptor beta chains below were found in one sample sequenced in a study of tumor and adjacent non-tumor tissue in lung cancer (dated by TCRdb to the late 2010s). Libraries were prepared through multiplex PCR. Sequencing relied on an Illumina HiSeq 2500. Following protocols modified from ARM-PCR, the researchers constructed TCRbeta libraries through three rounds of nested PCR with primers (Table S4). The raw public reads went through TCRdb reprocessing: fastp at Q25, MiXCR clone calling, in-frame beta chains kept. Rows with one shared CDR3 protein collapse into an entry with the most common genes and DNA. The sample has approximately 79,000 distinct CDR3 sequences on record, around 70% of them singletons. The top ten hold around 9.6% of the sample. RNA was isolated from bulk unsorted tissue, and RNA quality was assessed with a NanoDrop ND-1000 and an Agilent 2100. Sample: lung tumor tissue. These receptors originate from a woman aged 40 to 49 with non-small cell lung cancer.

Regarding this clonotype: As the CDR3 is not closed by the conserved phenylalanine or tryptophan, this likely results from a read error. It is unclear where the CDR3 begins or ends on the DNA, so no DNA is shown, and the CDR3 is as TCRdb lists it. The chain uses TRBV11-2 and TRBJ2-1; the D call of TRBD2 is as the table states it, not checked on the DNA. Looked up from germline, CDR1 is SGHAT and CDR2 is FQNNGV. The CDR3 length equals 16 residues, ends included. The chain's CDR3 is CASSLGPLAGRNEHFS.

Within the sample, this clonotype is medium-sized. The chain employs TRBV4-2 and TRBJ2-2; D is unresolved. Germline lookup yields CDR1 LGHNA and CDR2 YNFKEQ. The CDR3 has 13 residues. Trimming left V 0 bases short and J 6 bases short, with 5 bases between. CDR3 DNA sequence: TGTGCCAGCAGCCAAGAGCTTGCCGGGGAGCTGTTTTTT. This translates into CASSQELAGELFF.

Regarding this clonotype: One end of the junction varies from germline; a read error may be responsible. The V and J genes are TRBV11-2 and TRBJ2-5; 7 bases are shared with TRBD1. This CDR3 comprises 15 residues. Germline V gene lookup returns CDR1 SGHAT and CDR2 FQNNGV. The DNA for the CDR3 is TGCGCCAGCAACTCCACAACAGGGGTCGGGGAGACCCAGTACTTC. It encodes CASNSTTGVGETQYF.

The chain combines TRBV4-1 with TRBJ2-5; D could derive from TRBD1 or TRBD2 (6 bases each). CDR3 size: 15 residues. Trimming took off 4 bases at V and 1 base at J, with 13 bases between the two ends. Germline V gene lookup returns CDR1 MGHRA and CDR2 YSYEKL. CDR3 sequence reads: CASSLEGGTQETQYF. The CDR3 nucleotides are TGCGCCAGCAGCCTAGAAGGGGGGACCCAAGAGACCCAGTACTTC.

The rearrangement uses TRBV7-8 and TRBJ2-1; D is possibly TRBD1 or TRBD2 (5 bases each). The length of the CDR3 is 16 residues. The V gene's germline CDR1 is SGHVS and CDR2 FQNEAQ. Trimming left V 4 bases short and J 4 bases short, with 17 bases between. CDR3 nucleotides: TGTGCCAGCAGCTCGGGGCTATCGGGATGGTACAATGAGCAGTTCTTC. It yields the protein CASSSGLSGWYNEQFF.

As to this clonotype: This could be a read error, since a much larger clone is one nucleotide away. In this CDR3 the conserved last residue, phenylalanine or tryptophan, is missing, so a read error is likely. The chain carries TRBV7-9 and TRBJ2-5; D remains unclear. Germline CDR1 and CDR2: SEHNR and FQNEAQ (reference sequence). V lost 5 bases and J lost 5, with 9 bases in between. This CDR3 region has 12 residues. CDR3 bases: TGTGCCAGCAGCCGGAGAGAGGAGACCCAGTACTTA. It is translated as CASSRREETQYL.

The chain carries TRBV11-3 and TRBJ2-1, with 11 positions matching TRBD2. With 5 bases clipped from V and 7 bases from J, the junction kept 10 bases outside the gene matches. The germline gives CDR1 SGHNT, CDR2 YENEEA. The CDR3 runs to 16 residues. The CDR3 DNA reads TGTGCCAGCAGCGTTTCGGGACTAGCGGCCAATAATGAGCAGTTCTTC. This translates into CASSVSGLAANNEQFF.

The chain is built from TRBV6-6 and TRBJ1-1; no clear D gene. The CDR3 contains 12 residues. Germline loops: CDR1 MNHNY, CDR2 SVGAGI (reference sequence). Trimming removed 7 bases from V and 13 bases from J, with 19 bases in between. The CDR3 DNA follows: TGTGCCAGCACCTCACGTGGGCAAAAAGTTTTCTTT. Residues: CASTSRGQKVFF.

Turning to this clonotype: A single base separates this from a much larger clone, so it may be a read error. The chain links TRBV5-1 to TRBJ2-3, with D perhaps TRBD2 (5 bases). This CDR3 has 14 amino acids. The germline CDR1 and CDR2 sequences are SGHRS and YFSETQ. CDR3 protein: CTSSWERNTDTQYF. The CDR3 bases are TGCACCAGCAGCTGGGAGCGGAACACAGATACGCAGTATTTT.

With respect to this clonotype: A much more abundant neighbour one base away suggests this may be a read error. Written as DNA, the CDR3 is TGCAGTGCTTTTGGGACTAGCACAACCGGGGAGCTGTTTTTT. Protein sequence: CSAFGTSTTGELFF. The chain is built from TRBV20-1 and TRBJ2-2; 9 bases are a match to TRBD2. Germline V gene lookup returns CDR1 DFQATT and CDR2 SNEGSKA (reference sequence). Unmatched junction bases numbered 6, after V lost 5 bases and J lost 5 bases. CDR3 length equals 14 residues.

In regard to this clonotype: A junction boundary mismatches the germline segment, possibly from a read error. The chain uses TRBV12-3 or TRBV12-4 and TRBJ2-7, with D possibly being TRBD2 (7 bases). This CDR3 has 12 residues. DNA for the CDR3: TGTACCAGCAGTTTGAGAGGGGGGGGGCAGTACTTC. Its translation: CTSSLRGGGQYF.

The chain employs TRBV6-6 and TRBJ2-3, with D tentatively TRBD2 (5 bases). The CDR3 is 14 residues long. The ends were cut back, 5 bases at V and 5 bases at J, with 14 bases in the middle. Germline CDR1 reads MNHNY; CDR2 reads SVGAGI (reference sequence). For the CDR3, the DNA is TGTGCCAGCAGTCATTTGAGGGATGGAGATACGCAGTATTTT. This codes for CASSHLRDGDTQYF.

Of note for this clonotype: This may arise from a read error, as a much more abundant clone is one base away. The chain combines TRBV13 with TRBJ2-7, with 11 bases identical to TRBD1. The V gene's germline CDR1 is PRHDT and CDR2 FYEKMQ (reference sequence). The CDR3 is 13 amino acids. CDR3: CAISSDRGHEQYF. The CDR3 bases are TGTGCCATCAGCTCGGACAGGGGGCACGAGCAGTACTTC.

For this clonotype: The final CDR3 position lacks the conserved phenylalanine or tryptophan, pointing to a likely read error. J is TRBJ1-4 and V is TRBV6-5; D not certain. Trimming stripped 7 bases from V and 1 base from J, with 16 bases between. CDR3 length: 16 residues. Germline CDR1 reads MNHEY; CDR2 reads SVGAGI. CDR3 DNA: TGTGCCAGCAAACCACATAGGTGGGGAACTAATGAAAAACTGTTTTTA. It codes for CASKPHRWGTNEKLFL.

About this clonotype itself: One junction end does not reproduce the germline sequence, and a read error may be involved. The chain carries TRBV5-6 and TRBJ1-5; weak D call: TRBD1 (6 bases). This CDR3 has 16 residues. Per germline, CDR1 SGHDT and CDR2 YYEEEE. The CDR3 here is CASSQMRQAFNEPQHF. For the CDR3, the DNA is TGTGCAAGCAGCCAAATGAGACAGGCCTTCAATGAGCCCCAGCATTTT.

This clonotype showed up just a few times. At one of its ends the junction is not consistent with the germline gene, which may arise from a read error. The CDR3 sequence is CARSQGPNYGYTF. For the CDR3, the DNA is TGTGCCCGCAGCCAGGGACCCAACTATGGCTACACCTTC. This sequence joins TRBV14 and TRBJ1-2; D might be TRBD1 (5 bases). This CDR3 is built from 13 residues. Germline V CDR1 and CDR2: SGHDN, FVKESK. Full variable domain (remainder filled in from reference TRBV14 and TRBJ1-2): EAGVTQFPSHSVIEKGQTVTLRCDPISGHDNLYWYRRVMGKEIKFLLHFVKESKQDESGMPNNRFLAERTGGTYSTLKVQPAELEDSGVYFCARSQGPNYGYTFGSGTRLTVV.

This clonotype was observed at least ten times. The chain carries TRBV28 and TRBJ1-2; 8 bases match TRBD1. Germline V gene lookup returns CDR1 MDHEN and CDR2 SYDVKM. J gave up 4 bases and V 6 bases, and 7 bases lay outside the gene matches. This CDR3 spans 14 amino acids. CDR3 in DNA: TGTGCCAGCAGCCCCACCGGGACAGGCTATGGCTACACCTTC. This sequence encodes CASSPTGTGYGYTF.

The V call is TRBV29-1, the J call TRBJ1-1; 7 nucleotides line up with TRBD1. J was trimmed by 4 bases and V by 8 bases; bases with no gene match: 13. The CDR3 is 14 residues long. Germline lookup yields CDR1 SQVTM and CDR2 ANQGSEA. CDR3 loop: CSIRSRGHGTEAFF. The CDR3 DNA sequence: TGCAGCATACGATCTAGGGGGCACGGCACTGAAGCTTTCTTT.

In the case of this clonotype: A read error is possible here, since a much larger clone lies one base away. The chain uses TRBV5-1 and TRBJ2-7; 11 bases line up with TRBD1. Per germline, CDR1 SGHRS and CDR2 YFSETQ. There are 13 residues in the CDR3. The CDR3 reads CVSSPGTGGEQYF. The DNA for the CDR3 is TGCGTCAGCAGCCCTGGGACAGGGGGAGAGCAGTACTTC.